The text below deals with one TCR beta chain. It was with random hexamers that 0.5 to 1 ug RNA was reverse transcribed. TCRdb redid the calling of the immunoSEQ multiplex PCR reads with MiXCR, one entry per CDR3 protein. The profile shows 150,000 to 200,000 distinct CDR3 sequences, roughly 94% of them singletons. Negative isolation was applied to CD8+ and CD4+ T cells, and FACS enrichment was applied to TEMRA cells. Trimming removed 5 bases from V and 4 bases from J, with 20 bases in between. The CDR3 length is 15 residues. The germline V gene has CDR1 GTSNPN and CDR2 SVGIG (reference sequence). This record belongs to a study of CD8 T cells in Susac syndrome. Looking at the study overall: At the time their blood was drawn, patients with Susac syndrome were either therapy-naive, on corticosteroids (with some of them also receiving intravenous immunoglobulin), or on intravenous immunoglobulin alone.

This TCR derives from a human donor with Susac syndrome. The sample comprised CD4+ T cells from PBMCs. V is TRBV30 and J is TRBJ1-1, with a possible D match to TRBD1 (6 bases). The CDR3 bases are TGTGCCTGGCTCCCCGGGGGGGGGCCTGCCACTGAAGCTTTCTTT. Translated: CAWLPGGGPATEAFF.